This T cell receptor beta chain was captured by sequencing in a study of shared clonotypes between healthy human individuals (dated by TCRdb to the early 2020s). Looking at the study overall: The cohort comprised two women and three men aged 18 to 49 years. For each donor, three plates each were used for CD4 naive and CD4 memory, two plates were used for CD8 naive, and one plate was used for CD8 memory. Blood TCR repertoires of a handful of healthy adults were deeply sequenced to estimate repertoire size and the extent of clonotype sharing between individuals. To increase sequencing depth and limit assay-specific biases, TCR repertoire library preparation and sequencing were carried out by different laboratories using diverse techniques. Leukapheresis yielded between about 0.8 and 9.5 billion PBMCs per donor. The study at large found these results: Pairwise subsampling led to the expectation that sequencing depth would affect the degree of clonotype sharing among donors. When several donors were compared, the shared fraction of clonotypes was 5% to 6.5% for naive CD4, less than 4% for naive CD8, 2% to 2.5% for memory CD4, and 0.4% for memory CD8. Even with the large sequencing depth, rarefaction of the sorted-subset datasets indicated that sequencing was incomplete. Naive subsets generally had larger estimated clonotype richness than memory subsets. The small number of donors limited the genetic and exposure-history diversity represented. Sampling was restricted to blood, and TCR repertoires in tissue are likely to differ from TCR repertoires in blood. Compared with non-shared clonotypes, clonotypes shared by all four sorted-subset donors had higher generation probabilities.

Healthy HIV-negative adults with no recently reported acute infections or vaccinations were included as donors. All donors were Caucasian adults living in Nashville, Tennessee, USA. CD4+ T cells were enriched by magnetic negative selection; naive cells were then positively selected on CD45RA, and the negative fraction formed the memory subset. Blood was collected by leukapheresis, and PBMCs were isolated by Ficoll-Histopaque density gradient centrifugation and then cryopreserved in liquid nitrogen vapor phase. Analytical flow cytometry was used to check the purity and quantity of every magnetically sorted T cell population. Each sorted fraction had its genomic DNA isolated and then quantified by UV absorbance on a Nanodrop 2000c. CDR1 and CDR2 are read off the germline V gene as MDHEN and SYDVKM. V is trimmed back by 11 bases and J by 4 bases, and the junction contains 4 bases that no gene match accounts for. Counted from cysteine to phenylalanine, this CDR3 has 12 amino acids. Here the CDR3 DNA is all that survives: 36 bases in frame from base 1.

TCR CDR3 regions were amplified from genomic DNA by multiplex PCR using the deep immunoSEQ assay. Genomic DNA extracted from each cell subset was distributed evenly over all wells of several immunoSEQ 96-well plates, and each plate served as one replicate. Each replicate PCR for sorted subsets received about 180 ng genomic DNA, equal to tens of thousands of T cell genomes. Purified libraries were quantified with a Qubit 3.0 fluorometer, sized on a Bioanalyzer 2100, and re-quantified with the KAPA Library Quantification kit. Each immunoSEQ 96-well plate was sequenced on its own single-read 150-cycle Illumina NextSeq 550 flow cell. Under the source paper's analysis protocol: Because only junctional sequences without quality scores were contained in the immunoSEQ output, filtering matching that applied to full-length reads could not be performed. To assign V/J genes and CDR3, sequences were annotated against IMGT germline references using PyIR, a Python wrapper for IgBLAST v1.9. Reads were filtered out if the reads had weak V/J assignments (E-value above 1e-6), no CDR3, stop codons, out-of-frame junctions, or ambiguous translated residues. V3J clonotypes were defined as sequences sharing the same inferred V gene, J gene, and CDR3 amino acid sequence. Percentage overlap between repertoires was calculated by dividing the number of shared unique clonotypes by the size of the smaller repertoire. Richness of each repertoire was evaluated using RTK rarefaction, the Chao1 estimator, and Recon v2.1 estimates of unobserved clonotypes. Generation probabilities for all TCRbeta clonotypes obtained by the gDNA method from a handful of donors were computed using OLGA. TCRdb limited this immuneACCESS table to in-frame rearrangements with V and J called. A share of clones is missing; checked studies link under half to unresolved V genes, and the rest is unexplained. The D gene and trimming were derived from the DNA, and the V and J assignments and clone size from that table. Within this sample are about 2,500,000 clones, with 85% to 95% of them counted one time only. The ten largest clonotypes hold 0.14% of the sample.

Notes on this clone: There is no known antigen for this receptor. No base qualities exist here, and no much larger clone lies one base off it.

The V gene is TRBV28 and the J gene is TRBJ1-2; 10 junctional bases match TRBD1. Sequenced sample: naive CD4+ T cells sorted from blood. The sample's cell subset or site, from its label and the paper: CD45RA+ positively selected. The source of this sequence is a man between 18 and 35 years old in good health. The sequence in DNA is TGTGCCGGGGGGACAGGGGCCTATGGCTACACCTTC. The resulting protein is CAGGTGAYGYTF.